These T cell receptor beta chains were read from a single sample in a study of metastatic and nonmetastatic thyroid tumors. MiXCR reprocessed the PCR reads for TCRdb. The sample has approximately 7,800 clones; around 30% are singletons. Sequenced material: tumor tissue. All receptors derive from a male donor with papillary thyroid cancer or a benign thyroid nodule (not recorded which). Some clones in this sample may be carry-over from other donors' samples. The CDR3 runs from the conserved cysteine through the conserved F or W. A D gene is named only where the DNA matches it firmly. A row's size may be missing; if present it is once, few, many or a size class.

j_call d_call clone_size v_call cdr3_nt cdr3_aa
TRBJ1-3 NA NA TRBV6-1 TGTGCCAGCAGCCGCACGCCAGGGCCTGGAAACACCATATATTTT CASSRTPGPGNTIYF
TRBJ1-1 NA NA TRBV11-1 TGTGCCAGCAGCTTAGCAGGACAGTGGCACACTGAAGCTTTCTTT CASSLAGQWHTEAFF
TRBJ2-2 TRBD2 medium-sized TRBV10-3 TGTGCCATCCCCTCCCTAGCGGGAGGCAAGAACACCGGGGAGCTGTTTTTT CAIPSLAGGKNTGELFF
TRBJ2-7 NA few TRBV5-1 TGCGCCAGCAGCGACGAGGGCTTTTCGGGCTCCTACGAGCAGTACTTC CASSDEGFSGSYEQYF
TRBJ2-7 NA NA TRBV5-1 TGCGCCAGCAGCCTGACAGCTACCTACGAGCAGTACTTC CASSLTATYEQYF
TRBJ2-5 TRBD1 many TRBV18 TGTGCCAGCTCACCGCAGACTCCGGGACAGGAGGCGACCCAGTACTTC CASSPQTPGQEATQYF
TRBJ2-7 NA few TRBV6-1 TGTGCCAGCAGTGAAGCGGAGGGGGGAGCCAAAGGGCAGTACTTC CASSEAEGGAKGQYF
TRBJ2-1 NA NA TRBV27 TGTGCCAGCAGTTTCGCAGGACGTGGGAATGAGCAGTTCTTC CASSFAGRGNEQFF
TRBJ1-2 NA NA TRBV2 TGTGCCAGCAGTGACCTTGGACAGCTCTTC CASSDLGQLF
TRBJ2-7 NA few TRBV13 TGTGCCAGCAGCCTTCGGGCTGACGAGCAGTACTTC CASSLRADEQYF
TRBJ1-6 NA NA TRBV2 TGTGCCAGCAGTACGGGGGGCTTCGACAATTCACCCCTCCACTTT CASSTGGFDNSPLHF
TRBJ2-1 NA NA TRBV19 TGTGCCAGTAGTATCCCTCTCAATGAGCAGTTCTTC CASSIPLNEQFF
TRBJ1-5 TRBD1 few TRBV28 TGTGCCAGCAGTTTAGTATCAGGGGGGTGGAATCAGCCCCAGCATTTT CASSLVSGGWNQPQHF
TRBJ1-1 NA NA TRBV7-2 TGTGCCAGCAGCCCTCCAGGCGTCCCTGAAGCTTTCTTT CASSPPGVPEAFF
TRBJ2-1 NA NA TRBV2 TGTGCCAGCAGTGGGCGGGACGCCCGAACCTACAATGAGCAGTTCTTC CASSGRDARTYNEQFF
TRBJ1-1 NA NA TRBV19 TGTGCCAGTAGTATAGACCGGACTACTGAAGCTTTCTTT CASSIDRTTEAFF
TRBJ1-3 NA NA TRBV7-2 TGTGCCAGCAGCTTCGGCGACTCCCCTGGAAACACTATATATTTT CASSFGDSPGNTIYF
TRBJ1-1 NA few TRBV30 TGTGCCTGGAGTATCTACCCCAACACTGAAGCTTTCTTT CAWSIYPNTEAFF
TRBJ2-1 TRBD1 few TRBV6-6 TGTGCCAGCAGTTACTCGGGACAGGCAGAGCAGTTCTTC CASSYSGQAEQFF
TRBJ2-3 NA NA TRBV6-1 TGTGCCAGCATGAGGGCTATTCAAACGCAGTATTTT CASMRAIQTQYF
TRBJ1-1 NA medium-sized TRBV5-1 TGCGCCAGCAGCTTGGGGGCAGGACGCCTTCTGAAGGACACTGAAGCTTTCTTT CASSLGAGRLLKDTEAFF
TRBJ1-6 NA medium-sized TRBV30 TGTGCCTGGGTGGAGTATAATTCACCCCTCCACTTT CAWVEYNSPLHF
TRBJ2-7 NA few TRBV19 TGTGCCAGTAGTCCATCGGCACTGCGCGAGCAGTACTTC CASSPSALREQYF
TRBJ2-2 TRBD2 NA TRBV6-1 TGTGCCAGCAATGTAGCGGGAGGGCTCGCCGGGGAGCTGTTTTTT CASNVAGGLAGELFF
TRBJ1-3 NA few TRBV2 TGTGCCAGCAGTGACAACTCCGGAAACACCATATATTTT CASSDNSGNTIYF
TRBJ1-2 TRBD1 many TRBV28 TGTGCCAGCAGTCTCTCGTGGCTGGACAGGCGAAACTATGGCTACACCTTC CASSLSWLDRRNYGYTF
TRBJ2-2 NA NA TRBV12-3/TRBV12-4 TGTGCCAGCAGTTTAGCCCAGAACACCGGGGAGCTGTTTTTT CASSLAQNTGELFF
TRBJ2-1 NA few TRBV6-2/TRBV6-3 TGTGCCAGCAGTTACGGCGACCCGGGCAATGAGCAGTTCTTC CASSYGDPGNEQFF
TRBJ2-1 NA few TRBV12-3/TRBV12-4 TGTGCCAGCAGTCCCGAAGAGGGCAATGAGCAGTTCTTC CASSPEEGNEQFF
TRBJ2-2 NA NA TRBV11-2 TGTGCCAGCAGCTCTCGGTTAGGCGGGGAGGAGGAGCTGTTTTTT CASSSRLGGEEELFF
TRBJ2-7 NA few TRBV6-1 TGTGCCAGCAGTCTGACCGGTGGGCCGTCCTACGAGCAGTACTTC CASSLTGGPSYEQYF
TRBJ2-1 NA many TRBV7-2 TGTGCCAGCAGCGCACTAGGCCTTGGGGCCAATGAGCAGTTCTTC CASSALGLGANEQFF
TRBJ2-1 NA NA TRBV6-2/TRBV6-3 TGTGCCAGCACCTTGTCCCCAGGGATATACAATGAGCAGTTCTTC CASTLSPGIYNEQFF
TRBJ2-2 NA few TRBV2 TGTGCCAGCATTGGGGGCCCGAACACCGGGGAGCTGTTTTTT CASIGGPNTGELFF
TRBJ1-4 TRBD1 NA TRBV5-6 TGTGCCAGCAGAAAGGACAGGGACGGTGAAAAACTGTTTTTT CASRKDRDGEKLFF
TRBJ2-7 NA medium-sized TRBV12-3/TRBV12-4 TGTGCCAGCAGTCCGCGTGTTACCGACGAGCAGTACTTC CASSPRVTDEQYF
TRBJ2-1 TRBD2 NA TRBV7-8 TGTGCCAGCAGCCTAGACCGACTAGCGGGAGGGCGTGGGCAGTTCTTC CASSLDRLAGGRGQFF
TRBJ2-1 TRBD2 NA TRBV6-2/TRBV6-3 TGTGCCAGCCGCCGTAAGCGGGAGCTGGTCGCCTCCAATGAGCAGTTCTTC CASRRKRELVASNEQFF
TRBJ2-1 NA NA TRBV11-1 TGTGCCAGCAGCTTAGAATCTAGCGCCACCCCATATGAGCAGTTCTTC CASSLESSATPYEQFF
TRBJ1-1 NA many TRBV9 TGTGCCAGCAGCGTAGTGGGGATCAAAAAGATGAACACTGAAGCTTTCTTT CASSVVGIKKMNTEAFF
TRBJ2-7 NA many TRBV4-3 TGCGCCAGCAGCCAAGATCAGGCCTACGAGCAGTACTTC CASSQDQAYEQYF
TRBJ2-7 NA NA TRBV2 TGTGCCAGCAGGGAGCAGGGACCCACGAACGAGCAGTACTTC CASREQGPTNEQYF
TRBJ2-5 TRBD2 NA TRBV20-1 TGCAGTGCTAGATCCCATAGCGGGAGGAATCAAGAGACCCAGTACTTC CSARSHSGRNQETQYF
TRBJ1-2 NA few TRBV19 TGTGCCAGTAGTATGCAGGGGACCCTACATGGCTACACCTTC CASSMQGTLHGYTF
TRBJ2-3 TRBD2 few TRBV6-4 TGTGCCAGCAGTGCTCTAGCGGGGGGGTTGGATACGCAGTATTTT CASSALAGGLDTQYF
TRBJ1-3 TRBD1 few TRBV6-5 TGTGCCAGCAGTTACTCGGAGGGGGCTTCTATTAACACCATATATTTT CASSYSEGASINTIYF